A selection of T cell receptor beta chains follows, all from one sample in a study of shared clonotypes between healthy human individuals. Generated by immunoSEQ multiplex PCR, the TCRdb table keeps only in-frame clones and is missing some. This sample yields 2,500,000 or so clones, of which approximately 92% are seen a single time; about 0.13% belongs to the top ten. Material: naive CD4+ T cells sorted from blood. Receptors were obtained from a man in his late teens or twenties in good health. Both conserved end residues are part of each CDR3.

TRBJ2-7,TRBV9,CASSVAQGVPYEQYF
TRBJ2-1,TRBV5-1,CASSSPGLNGEQFF
TRBJ2-2,TRBV30,CAWRVAGGNTGELFF
TRBJ1-2,TRBV15,CATSEMDRAYGYTF
TRBJ2-7,TRBV29-1,CSVRTPSYEQYF
TRBJ2-2,TRBV7-3,CASSLLAGVNTGELFF
TRBJ2-1,TRBV10-3,CAISESTGPGYNEQFF
TRBJ2-5,TRBV10-3,CATGQGLAGGPETQYF
TRBJ2-7,TRBV5-4,CASSLAGGTGGYEQYF
TRBJ2-4,TRBV10-3,CAISDPSRGQGAVAKNIQYF
TRBJ2-3,TRBV5-1,CASSPTHVAEDTQYF
TRBJ2-5,TRBV11-2,CASSRDSGETQYF
TRBJ2-3,TRBV9,CASSARRDSPTDTQYF
TRBJ2-7,TRBV28,CASSTGLSYEQYF
TRBJ2-4,TRBV21-1,CAPNRDSDHIQYF
TRBJ2-1,TRBV7-8,CASSSNLQWVGGNEQFF